Each of the 11 T cell receptor beta chains below was sequenced from the same sample in a study of immune cell composition in non-small cell lung cancer (dated by TCRdb to about 2017). The method behind the library was the immunoSEQ multiplex PCR assay. TCRdb obtained this table from immuneACCESS and retained in-frame rearrangements with V and J assigned. These tables miss some clones; where compared with another copy, unresolved V genes account for less than half of the shortfall, and the remainder is unexplained. This sample gives 2,500 to 3,000 clones in total; about three quarters of them show up just once. The ten largest clones capture 15% to 20% of the sample. Normal lung samples came from the same patient and consisted of non-adjacent lung tissue collected as far from the tumour as possible, at a distance of at least 3 cm. The sequenced sample consisted of non-adjacent lung tissue. The receptors stem from a human donor with non-small cell lung cancer.

The chain uses TRBV11-2 and TRBJ2-1; 10 nucleotides align to TRBD1. Looked up from germline, CDR1 is SGHAT and CDR2 is FQNNGV. The junction had 15 bases not matched to a gene; V was cut back by 5 bases and J by 5 bases. CDR3 length equals 18 residues. The CDR3 spells CASSQGDRGYLGDNEQFF. The CDR3 coding sequence is TGTGCCAGCAGCCAGGGGGACAGGGGATACCTGGGGGACAATGAGCAGTTCTTC.

The sample holds a few counts of this clone. The chain is built from TRBV5-4 and TRBJ2-7; perhaps TRBD2 as D (5 bases). Germline CDR1 and CDR2: SGHNT and YYREEE (reference sequence). Trimming stripped 6 bases from V and 6 bases from J, with 13 bases between. The CDR3 is 12 residues long. The CDR3 sequence is CASTFAGGEQYF. For the CDR3, the DNA is TGTGCCAGCACCTTTGCGGGTGGCGAGCAGTACTTC.

The chain combines TRBV10-1 with TRBJ2-1, with 10 bases lining up with TRBD2. Looked up from germline, CDR1 is WNHNN and CDR2 is SYGVQD (reference sequence). The CDR3 covers 16 residues. The V gene end was trimmed by 0 bases and the J gene end by 4 bases; junction bases not matched to a gene: 3. CDR3 in DNA: TGCGCCAGCAGTGAGTCTTTGGGACTAGCGTACAATGAGCAGTTCTTC. Its translation: CASSESLGLAYNEQFF.

J is TRBJ1-6 and V is TRBV5-6; D not resolved. The CDR3 loop spans 14 amino acids. The germline V gene has CDR1 SGHDT and CDR2 YYEEEE. V shed 1 base and J shed 5 bases, with 7 bases lying between them. CDR3 coding DNA: TGTGCCAGCAGCTTGTACAGTGATAATTCACCCCTCCACTTT. This gives the protein CASSLYSDNSPLHF.

Only a few counts were recorded for this clone. The gene calls are TRBV5-1 and TRBJ2-7, with D maybe TRBD1 (6 bases). Germline CDR1 reads SGHRS; CDR2 reads YFSETQ. V lost 0 bases to trimming and J lost 7 bases, with 14 bases between them. CDR3 length equals 14 residues. CDR3 sequence reads: CASSLAAGVGEQYF. The CDR3 region has the DNA TGCGCCAGCAGCTTGGCGGCAGGGGTTGGAGAGCAGTACTTC.

V and J are TRBV4-3 and TRBJ1-2, with D possibly matching TRBD1 (5 bases). V was clipped by 0 bases and J by 4 bases, with 9 bases between them. The length of the CDR3 is 14 residues. Per the germline V gene, CDR1 is LGHNA and CDR2 is YSLEER. The CDR3, as DNA: TGCGCCAGCAGCCAAGACAGGGAGGTCTATGGCTACACCTTC. This sequence encodes CASSQDREVYGYTF.

In DNA form, the CDR3 reads TGTGCCAGTAGTATGGCGGTTTCGCTATCGGGCTACACCTTC. This translates into CASSMAVSLSGYTF. This chain uses TRBV19 with TRBJ1-2; no definite D call. Trimming shortened V by 3 bases and J by 8 bases, and 16 bases separated the two germline ends. Germline V lookup: CDR1 LNHDA, CDR2 SQIVND (reference sequence). The CDR3 totals 14 residues.

The chain links TRBV7-2 to TRBJ1-2; D is perhaps TRBD1 (5 bases). CDR1 and CDR2 (germline): SGHTA, FQGNSA. The CDR3 is made up of 15 amino acids. The V gene lost 1 base and the J gene lost 4 bases, with 13 bases spanning the gap. CDR3 nucleotide sequence: TGTGCCAGCAGCTTAGAATCGACAGATCTCTATGGCTACACCTTC. Amino acid sequence: CASSLESTDLYGYTF.

V and J are TRBV5-1 and TRBJ2-5; D is undetermined. Germline V gene lookup returns CDR1 SGHRS and CDR2 YFSETQ. V was pared by 0 bases and J by 1 base, with 13 bases between. The CDR3 runs 16 residues. DNA for the CDR3: TGCGCCAGCAGCTTGGCCGCTACGGTCCCCCAAGAGACCCAGTACTTC. It specifies CASSLAATVPQETQYF.

The V gene is TRBV7-6, the J gene TRBJ2-2; maybe TRBD2 (6 bases). Between the trimmed V and J ends, which lost 6 bases and 4 bases, there was a span of 15 bases. Germline CDR1 SGHVS, CDR2 FNYEAQ. The CDR3 is 15 residues long. The CDR3 is CASSRTVGGTGELFF. CDR3 sequence (DNA): TGTGCCAGCAGTCGTACAGTGGGGGGCACCGGGGAGCTGTTTTTT.

The chain combines TRBV7-2 with TRBJ1-2; perhaps TRBD1 as D (5 bases). This CDR3 contains 15 residues. Germline V gene lookup returns CDR1 SGHTA and CDR2 FQGNSA. Trimming took off 5 bases at V and 7 bases at J, with 20 bases between the two ends. This chain's CDR3 is CASSPPSLTRAGYTF. CDR3 DNA sequence: TGTGCCAGCAGCCCCCCATCCCTAACCAGGGCTGGCTACACCTTC.